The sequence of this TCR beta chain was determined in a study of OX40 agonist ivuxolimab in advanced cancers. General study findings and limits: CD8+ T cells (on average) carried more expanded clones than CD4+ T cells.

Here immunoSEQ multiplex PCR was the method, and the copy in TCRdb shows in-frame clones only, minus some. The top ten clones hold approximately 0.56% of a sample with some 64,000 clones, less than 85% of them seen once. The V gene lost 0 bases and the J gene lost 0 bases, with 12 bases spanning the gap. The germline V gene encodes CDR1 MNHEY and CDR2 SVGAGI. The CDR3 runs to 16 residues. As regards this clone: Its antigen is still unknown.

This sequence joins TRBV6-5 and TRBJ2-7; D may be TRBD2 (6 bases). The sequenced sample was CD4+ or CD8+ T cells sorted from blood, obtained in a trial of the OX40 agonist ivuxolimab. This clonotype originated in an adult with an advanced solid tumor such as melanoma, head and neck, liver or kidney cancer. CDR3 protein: CASSYSKYGGSYEQYF. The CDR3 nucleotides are TGTGCCAGCAGTTACTCGAAATACGGGGGCTCCTACGAGCAGTACTTC.